The source of this TCR beta chain is a study of shared clonotypes between healthy human individuals. In the study overall: Contributing individuals were a couple of females and three males aged 18 to 49. CD8 memory received one plate per donor, CD8 naive two, CD4 memory three and CD4 naive three. Study-wide findings and caveats: The diversity represented, both genetic and in exposure history, was limited by few donors.

Germline V lookup: CDR1 LNHDA, CDR2 SQIVND (reference sequence). The CDR3 length is 14 residues. Trimming stripped 5 bases from V and 1 base from J, with 11 bases between. Libraries were prepared by immunoSEQ multiplex PCR; TCRdb keeps only in-frame clonotypes and omits some of them. This table holds around 1,000,000 clones, 70% to 80% found once. As regards this clone: The antigen is undetermined.

Each donor was a Caucasian adult residing in Nashville, Tennessee. Input material: memory CD4+ T cells from PBMCs. This sample's subset: CD45RA-negative fraction. V usage is TRBV19 and J usage is TRBJ1-1; D remains unclear. The receptor's source is a man aged 18 to 30 in good health. Some clones in this sample may be carry-over from other donors' samples. CDR3 protein: CASSPFDRNTEAFF. CDR3 nucleotide sequence: TGTGCCAGTAGTCCGTTCGATAGGAACACTGAAGCTTTCTTT.